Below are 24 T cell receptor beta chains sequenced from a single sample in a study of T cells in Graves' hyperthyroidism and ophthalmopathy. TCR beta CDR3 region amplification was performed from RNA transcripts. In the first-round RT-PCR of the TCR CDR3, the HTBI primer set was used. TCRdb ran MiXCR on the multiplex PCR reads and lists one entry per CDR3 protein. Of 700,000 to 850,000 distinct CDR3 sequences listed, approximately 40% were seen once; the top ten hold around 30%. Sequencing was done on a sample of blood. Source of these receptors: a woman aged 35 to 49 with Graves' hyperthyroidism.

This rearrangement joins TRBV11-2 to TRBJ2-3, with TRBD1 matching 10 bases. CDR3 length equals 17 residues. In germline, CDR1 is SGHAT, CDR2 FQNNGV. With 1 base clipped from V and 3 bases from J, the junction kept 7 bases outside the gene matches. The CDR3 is CASSLVLGQGYTDTQYF. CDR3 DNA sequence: TGTGCCAGCAGCTTAGTGCTGGGACAGGGGTATACAGATACGCAGTATTTT.

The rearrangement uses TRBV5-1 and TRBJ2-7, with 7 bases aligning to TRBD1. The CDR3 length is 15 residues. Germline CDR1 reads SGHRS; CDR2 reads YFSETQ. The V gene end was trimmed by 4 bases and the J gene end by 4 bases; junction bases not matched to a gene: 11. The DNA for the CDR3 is TGCGCCAGCAGCCTGACAGGGATACCGGATTACGAGCAGTACTTC. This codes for CASSLTGIPDYEQYF.

The CDR3 loop reads CSATQGYGTDTQYF. CDR3 nucleotide sequence: TGCAGTGCTACTCAGGGATATGGCACAGATACGCAGTATTTT. The J gene is TRBJ2-3, the V gene TRBV20-1; TRBD1 might be the D (5 bases). CDR3 length equals 14 residues. Germline V gene sequence: CDR1 DFQATT, CDR2 SNEGSKA (reference sequence). The ends were cut back, 4 bases at V and 1 base at J, with 12 bases in the middle.

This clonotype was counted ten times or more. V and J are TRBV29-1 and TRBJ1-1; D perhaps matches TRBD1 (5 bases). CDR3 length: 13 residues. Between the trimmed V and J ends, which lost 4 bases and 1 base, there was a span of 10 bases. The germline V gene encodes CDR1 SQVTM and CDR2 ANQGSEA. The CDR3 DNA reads TGCAGCGTTGCTGGGGGAACGAACACTGAAGCTTTCTTT. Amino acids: CSVAGGTNTEAFF.

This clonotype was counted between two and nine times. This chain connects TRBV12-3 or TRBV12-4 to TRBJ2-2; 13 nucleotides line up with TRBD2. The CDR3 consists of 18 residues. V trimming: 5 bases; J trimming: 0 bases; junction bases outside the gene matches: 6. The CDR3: CASSGRLAGGSNTGELFF. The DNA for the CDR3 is TGTGCCAGCAGTGGCCGACTAGCGGGGGGATCGAACACCGGGGAGCTGTTTTTT.

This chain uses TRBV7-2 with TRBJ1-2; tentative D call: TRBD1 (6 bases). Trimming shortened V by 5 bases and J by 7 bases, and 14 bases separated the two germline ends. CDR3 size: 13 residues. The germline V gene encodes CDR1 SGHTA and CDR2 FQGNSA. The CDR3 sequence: CASSHRDMFGYTF. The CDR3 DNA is TGTGCCAGCAGCCACCGGGACATGTTTGGCTACACCTTC.

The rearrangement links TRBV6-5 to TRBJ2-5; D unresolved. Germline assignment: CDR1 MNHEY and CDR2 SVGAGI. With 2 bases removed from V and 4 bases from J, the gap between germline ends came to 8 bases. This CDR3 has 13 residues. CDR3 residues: CASSYHNGETQYF. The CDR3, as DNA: TGTGCCAGCAGTTACCATAACGGAGAGACCCAGTACTTC.

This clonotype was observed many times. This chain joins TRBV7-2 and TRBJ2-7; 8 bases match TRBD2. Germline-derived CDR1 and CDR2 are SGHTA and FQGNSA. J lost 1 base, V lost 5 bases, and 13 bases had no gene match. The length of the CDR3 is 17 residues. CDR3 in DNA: TGTGCCAGCAGCCCATACCTCGGGGCGGGGGGTTCCTACGAGCAGTACTTC. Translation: CASSPYLGAGGSYEQYF. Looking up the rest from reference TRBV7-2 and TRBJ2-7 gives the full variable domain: GAGVSQSPSNKVTEKGKDVELRCDPISGHTALYWYRQSLGQGLEFLIYFQGNSAPDKSGLPSDRFSAERTGGSVSTLTIQRTQQEDSAVYLCASSPYLGAGGSYEQYFGPGTRLTVT.

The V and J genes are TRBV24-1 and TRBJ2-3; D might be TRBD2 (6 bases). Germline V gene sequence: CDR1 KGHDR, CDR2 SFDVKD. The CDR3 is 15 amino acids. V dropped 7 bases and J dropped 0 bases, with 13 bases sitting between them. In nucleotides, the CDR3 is TGTGCCACCAGGGGCCGGGACTCAAGCACAGATACGCAGTATTTT. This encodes CATRGRDSSTDTQYF.

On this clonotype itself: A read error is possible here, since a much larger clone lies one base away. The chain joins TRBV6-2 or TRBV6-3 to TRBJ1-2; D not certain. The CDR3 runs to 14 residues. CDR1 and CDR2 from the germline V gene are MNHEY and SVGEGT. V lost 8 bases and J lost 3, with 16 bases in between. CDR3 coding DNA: TGTGCCAGCGGTGAAGGACCCGGCGACTATGGCTACACCTTC. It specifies CASGEGPGDYGYTF.

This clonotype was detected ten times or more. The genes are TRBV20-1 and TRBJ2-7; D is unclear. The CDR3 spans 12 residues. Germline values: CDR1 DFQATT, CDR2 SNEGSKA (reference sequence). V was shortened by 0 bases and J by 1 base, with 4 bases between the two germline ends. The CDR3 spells CSAREESYEQYF. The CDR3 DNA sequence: TGCAGTGCTAGAGAGGAATCCTACGAGCAGTACTTC.

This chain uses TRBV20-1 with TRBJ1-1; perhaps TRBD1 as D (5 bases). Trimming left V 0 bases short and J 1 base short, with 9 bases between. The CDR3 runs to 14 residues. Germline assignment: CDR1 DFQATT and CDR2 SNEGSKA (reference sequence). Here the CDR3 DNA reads TGCAGTGCTAGAGACTCGAGGGGGAACACTGAAGCTTTCTTT. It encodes CSARDSRGNTEAFF.

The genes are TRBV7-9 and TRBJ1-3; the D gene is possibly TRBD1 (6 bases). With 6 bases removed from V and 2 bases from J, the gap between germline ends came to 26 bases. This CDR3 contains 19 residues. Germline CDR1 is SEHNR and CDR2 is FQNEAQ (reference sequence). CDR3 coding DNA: TGTGCCAGCAGACACCGGGACACCTCTCGCGACCTCCCTGGAAACACCATATATTTT. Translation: CASRHRDTSRDLPGNTIYF.

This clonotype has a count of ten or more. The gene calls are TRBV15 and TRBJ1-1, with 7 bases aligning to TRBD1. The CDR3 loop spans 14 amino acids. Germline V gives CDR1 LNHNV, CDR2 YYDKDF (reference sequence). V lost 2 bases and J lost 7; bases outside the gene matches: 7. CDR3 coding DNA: TGTGCCACCAGCAGACCCGGGACAGACTATGAAGCTTTCTTT. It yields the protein CATSRPGTDYEAFF. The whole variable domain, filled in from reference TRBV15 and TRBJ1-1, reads DAMVIQNPRYQVTQFGKPVTLSCSQTLNHNVMYWYQQKSSQAPKLLFHYYDKDFNNEADTPDNFQSRRPNTSFCFLDIRSPGLGDTAMYLCATSRPGTDYEAFFGQGTRLTVV.

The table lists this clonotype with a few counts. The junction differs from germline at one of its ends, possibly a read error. The CDR3 reads CASRYQGQKTEAFF. CDR3 nucleotides: TGTGCCAGCAGGTACCAGGGGCAGAAGACTGAAGCTTTCTTT. The chain couples TRBV10-2 to TRBJ1-1; D may be TRBD1 (6 bases). This CDR3 comprises 14 residues. Germline lookup yields CDR1 WSHSY and CDR2 SAAADI.

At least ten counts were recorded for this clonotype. CDR3: CASSLDPGNYEQYF. The CDR3 DNA is TGTGCCAGCAGCTTAGACCCGGGGAACTACGAGCAGTACTTC. The chain uses TRBV7-9 and TRBJ2-7, with D maybe TRBD2 (5 bases). CDR1 and CDR2 (germline): SEHNR, FQNEAQ (reference sequence). The V end was cut by 1 base, the J end by 3 bases, with 10 bases between. The length of the CDR3 is 14 residues.

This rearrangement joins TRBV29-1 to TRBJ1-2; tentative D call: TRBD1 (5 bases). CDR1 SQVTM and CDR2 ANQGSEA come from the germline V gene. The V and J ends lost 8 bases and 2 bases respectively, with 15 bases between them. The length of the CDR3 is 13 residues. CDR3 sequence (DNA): TGCAGCTTTTCAGGGCTTTTAAACTATGGCTACACCTTC. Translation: CSFSGLLNYGYTF. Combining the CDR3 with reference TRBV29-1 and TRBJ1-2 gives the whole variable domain SAVISQKPSRDICQRGTSLTIQCQVDSQVTMMFWYRQQPGQSLTLIATANQGSEATYESGFVIDKFPISRPNLTFSTLTVSNMSPEDSSIYLCSFSGLLNYGYTFGSGTRLTVV.

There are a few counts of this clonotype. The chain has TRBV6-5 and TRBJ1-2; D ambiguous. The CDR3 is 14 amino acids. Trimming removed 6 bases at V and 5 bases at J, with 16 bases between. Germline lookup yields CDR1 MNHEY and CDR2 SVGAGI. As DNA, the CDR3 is TGTGCCAGCAGCAGCCCCAGCGTACTGTATGGCTACACCTTC. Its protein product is CASSSPSVLYGYTF.

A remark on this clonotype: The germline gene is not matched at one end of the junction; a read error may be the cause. The CDR3 coding sequence is TGTGCCGCCAGCAGAGATGAAGGGTCAGGATGGGCACGCCGGGCCTTC. Protein product: CAASRDEGSGWARRAF. The gene calls are TRBV15 and TRBJ1-2; the D is unclear. The CDR3 extends over 16 amino acids. Germline V lookup: CDR1 LNHNV, CDR2 YYDKDF (reference sequence).

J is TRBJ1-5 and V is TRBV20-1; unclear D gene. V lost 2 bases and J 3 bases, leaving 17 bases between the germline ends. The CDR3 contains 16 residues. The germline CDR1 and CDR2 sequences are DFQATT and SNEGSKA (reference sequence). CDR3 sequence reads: CSARYVSGSYNQPQHF. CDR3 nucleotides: TGCAGTGCTAGATATGTGAGCGGCTCCTACAATCAGCCCCAGCATTTT.

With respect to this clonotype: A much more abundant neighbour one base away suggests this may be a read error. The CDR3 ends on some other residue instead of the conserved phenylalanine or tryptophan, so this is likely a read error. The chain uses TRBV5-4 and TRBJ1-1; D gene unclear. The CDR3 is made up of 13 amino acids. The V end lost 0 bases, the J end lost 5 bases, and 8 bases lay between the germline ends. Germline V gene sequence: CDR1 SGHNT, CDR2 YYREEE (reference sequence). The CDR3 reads CASSLGDWTEAFL. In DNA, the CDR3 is TGTGCCAGCAGCTTGGGGGATTGGACTGAAGCTTTCCTT.

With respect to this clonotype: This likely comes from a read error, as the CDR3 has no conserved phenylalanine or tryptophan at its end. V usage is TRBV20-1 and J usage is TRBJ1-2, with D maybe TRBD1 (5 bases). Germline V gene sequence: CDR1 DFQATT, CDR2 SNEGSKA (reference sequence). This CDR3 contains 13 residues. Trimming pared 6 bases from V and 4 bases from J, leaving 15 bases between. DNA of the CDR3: TGCAGTGCCGGGGGGGGAGAACTCTATGGCTACACCTCC. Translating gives CSAGGGELYGYTS.

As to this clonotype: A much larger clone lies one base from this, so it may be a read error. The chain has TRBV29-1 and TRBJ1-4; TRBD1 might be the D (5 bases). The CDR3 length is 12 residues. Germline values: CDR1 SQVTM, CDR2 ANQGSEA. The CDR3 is CSVGLDIEKQFF. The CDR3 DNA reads TGCAGCGTTGGGCTGGACATAGAAAAACAGTTTTTT.

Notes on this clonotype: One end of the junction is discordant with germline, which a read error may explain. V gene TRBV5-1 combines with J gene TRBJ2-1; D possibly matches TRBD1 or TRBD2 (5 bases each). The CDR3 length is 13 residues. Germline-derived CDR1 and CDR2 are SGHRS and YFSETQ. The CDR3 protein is CASSLSEGTEQFF. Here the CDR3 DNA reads TGTGCCAGCAGCTTATCTGAGGGGACGGAGCAGTTCTTC. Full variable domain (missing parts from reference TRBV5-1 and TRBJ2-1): KAGVTQTPRYLIKTRGQQVTLSCSPISGHRSVSWYQQTPGQGLQFLFEYFSETQRNKGNFPGRFSGRQFSNSRSEMNVSTLELGDSALYLCASSLSEGTEQFFGPGTRLTVL.